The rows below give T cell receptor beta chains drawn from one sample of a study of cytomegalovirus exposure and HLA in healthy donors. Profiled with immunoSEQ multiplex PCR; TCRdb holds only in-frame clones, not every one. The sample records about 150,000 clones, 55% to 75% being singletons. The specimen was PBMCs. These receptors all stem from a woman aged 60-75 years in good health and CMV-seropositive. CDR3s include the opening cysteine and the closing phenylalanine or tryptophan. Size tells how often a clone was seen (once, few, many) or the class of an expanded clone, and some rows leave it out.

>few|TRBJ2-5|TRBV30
CAWSVFSAETQYF
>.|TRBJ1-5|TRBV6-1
CASSERTGNNQPQHF
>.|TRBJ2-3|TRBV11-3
CASSSGTGGHTQYF
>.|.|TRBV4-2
CASSLFVPYEQYF
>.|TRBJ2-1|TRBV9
CASSVGSGRANNEQFF
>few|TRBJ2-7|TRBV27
CASGYSYEQYF
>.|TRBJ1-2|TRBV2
CASSEAAGGNDYGYTF
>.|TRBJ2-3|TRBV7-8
CASSLDPPDRGLADTQYF
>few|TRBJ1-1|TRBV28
CASSIHLGVEAFF
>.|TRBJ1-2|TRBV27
CASSWSRRGGYTF
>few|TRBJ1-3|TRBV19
CASATGTEKNTIYF
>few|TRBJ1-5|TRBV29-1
CSVWTGGNQPQHF
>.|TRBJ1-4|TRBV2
CASSDPLTSSDEKLFF
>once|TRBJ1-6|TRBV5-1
CASTRGDTNNSPLHF
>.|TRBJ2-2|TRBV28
CASSLRTGELFF
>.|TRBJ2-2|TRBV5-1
CASSLVSGSNTGELFF
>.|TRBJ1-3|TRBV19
CASSTPGQRLGNTIYF
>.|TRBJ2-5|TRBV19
CTSSQPEGAETQYF
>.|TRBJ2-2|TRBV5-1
CASRTGTNTGELFF
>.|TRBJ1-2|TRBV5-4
CASSPRTEGYGYTF
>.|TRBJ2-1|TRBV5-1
CASSPGGTSGRGYNEQFF
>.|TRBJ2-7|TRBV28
CASSLGGDSYEQYF
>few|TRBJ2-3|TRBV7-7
CASSLGLDADTQYF
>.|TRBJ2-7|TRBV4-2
CASSQDPVLGARRSYEQYF
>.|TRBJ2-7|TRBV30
CAWSVTGAPEQYF
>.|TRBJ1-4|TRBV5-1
CASSLGDYGGEKPFF